The rows below give T cell receptor beta chains drawn from one sample of a study of regulatory T cells in long-lasting Graves disease. TCRdb reprocessed the multiplex PCR reads via MiXCR and lists one record per CDR3 protein. The profile shows about 460,000 distinct CDR3 sequences, about 22% of them singletons. The sample was peripheral blood mononuclear cells (PBMCs), taken when the disease was refractory, from a patient treated with antithyroid drugs. Source of these receptors: a female donor with Graves disease. The CDR3 runs from the conserved cysteine through the conserved F or W. The D gene is left open where the match is weak. Not every row has a clone size; where given, it reads once, few, many or a size class.

j_call clone_size v_call d_call cdr3_nt cdr3_aa
TRBJ2-5 NA TRBV7-9 NA TGTGCCAGCAGCTTATTACCCGCAAAAGAGACCCAGTACTTC CASSLLPAKETQYF
TRBJ2-2 NA TRBV24-1 TRBD1 TGTGCCACCAGTGATCACGGGACAGGGGCGTTCGCCGGGGAGCTGTTTTTT CATSDHGTGAFAGELFF
TRBJ2-5 NA TRBV10-3 TRBD2 TGTGCCATCAGCTTTAGAGCGGGATCAACCCAAGAGACCCAGTACTTC CAISFRAGSTQETQYF
TRBJ2-4 few TRBV19 TRBD1 TGTGCCATCTCGGACAGGGCAGGGGACATTCAGTACTTC CAISDRAGDIQYF
TRBJ2-7 many TRBV20-1 NA TGCAGTGCCACCCCAGGGTCCCCCCCCTTGAGCGAGCAGTACTTC CSATPGSPPLSEQYF
TRBJ1-5 many TRBV6-1 TRBD1 TGTGCCAGCAGAGGACAGGGAGGTCAGCCCCAGCATTTT CASRGQGGQPQHF
TRBJ2-5 many TRBV15 NA TGTGCCACCAGCAGCGACCTTAGTCGGGAGATGGAGACCCAGTACTTC CATSSDLSREMETQYF
TRBJ1-2 NA TRBV19 NA TGTGCCAGCGGGATTAGCCGCACCTTC CASGISRTF
TRBJ2-7 NA TRBV20-1 TRBD2 TGCAGTGCTGTTACTAGCGGGGGGGTCTACGAGCAGTACTTC CSAVTSGGVYEQYF
TRBJ2-5 few TRBV5-1 TRBD2 TGCGCCAGCAGCCCCGGAGTGGTAGCGGGCTCCCAAGAGACCCAGTACTTC CASSPGVVAGSQETQYF
TRBJ2-5 many TRBV28 NA TGTGCCAGCAGTTTATCGGCAAGTGAGACCCAGTACTTC CASSLSASETQYF
TRBJ2-5 NA TRBV20-1 NA TGCAGTGCTAGAGATAGGAGGATCCAAGAGACCCAGTACTTC CSARDRRIQETQYF
TRBJ1-2 many TRBV2 NA TGTGCCAGCAATAGAGGGGGAGGCTACACCTTC CASNRGGGYTF
TRBJ1-2 many TRBV6-1 NA TGTGCCAGCAGCGGGGGGACTTATGGCTACACCTTC CASSGGTYGYTF
TRBJ2-7 many TRBV6-1 TRBD1 TGTGCCAGCGGCCGCCGAACCGGGACAGGGCACTCCGAGCAGTACTTC CASGRRTGTGHSEQYF
TRBJ2-2 many TRBV7-2 NA TGTGCCAGCAGCTTAATTAGGAGCGGGGAGCTGTTTTTT CASSLIRSGELFF
TRBJ1-2 many TRBV28 TRBD1 TGTGCCAGCAGTTCTGGACAGGGCCTGGAGGGAGGCTACACCTTC CASSSGQGLEGGYTF
TRBJ1-4 few TRBV5-1 NA TGCGCCAGCAGCTCCTCCGGGGAAAGGTTTGAAAAACTGTTTTTT CASSSSGERFEKLFF
TRBJ1-1 few TRBV6-1 TRBD1 TGTGCCAGCAGTCCATCGGACAGGAAGGGCACTGAAGCTTTCTTT CASSPSDRKGTEAFF
TRBJ1-1 many TRBV28 NA TGTGCCAGCAGTTTCGTCCCGGGGGCGCGAGGCAGTGAAGCTTTCTTT CASSFVPGARGSEAFF
TRBJ2-7 many TRBV27 NA TGTGCCAGCTCCACCCCCCGGGACAACTACGAGCAGTACTTC CASSTPRDNYEQYF
TRBJ1-2 many TRBV6-9 NA TGTGCCAGCAGTTACGAGGGTGGAAACTATGGCTACACCTTC CASSYEGGNYGYTF
TRBJ1-1 few TRBV19 NA TGTGCCAGTAGTAAGACGGGGGCGAGTACTGAAGCTTTCTTT CASSKTGASTEAFF
TRBJ1-2 few TRBV3-1 NA TGTGCCAGCAACCCTGGGGGGGGGACTAACTATGGCTACACCTTC CASNPGGGTNYGYTF
TRBJ1-2 many TRBV6-1 NA TGTGCCAGTGCGAGGGGCGCTACGGGGGCGTATGGCTACACCTTC CASARGATGAYGYTF
TRBJ1-2 many TRBV6-1 TRBD1 TGTGCCAGCACCCAGACAGGGGGACGTGGCTACACCTTC CASTQTGGRGYTF
TRBJ2-2 few TRBV6-1 NA TGTGCCAGCAGACGACTGGCGGGGGAGCTGTTTTTT CASRRLAGELFF
TRBJ1-1 many TRBV29-1 TRBD1 TGCAGCGTTGGACAGGGTGAAGCTTTCTTT CSVGQGEAFF
TRBJ1-2 NA TRBV25-1 NA TGTGCCAGCAGCCGAGCCTATGGCTACACCTTC CASSRAYGYTF
TRBJ2-7 many TRBV12-3/TRBV12-4 TRBD2 TGTGCCAGCAGCTTATTAGCGGGAGTTGGGGAGCAGTACTTC CASSLLAGVGEQYF
TRBJ2-2 NA TRBV10-3 NA TGTGCCATCAGTAACGGGTTGGACACCGGGGAGCTGTTTTTT CAISNGLDTGELFF
TRBJ2-1 NA TRBV20-1 NA TGCAGTGCTAGAGTATCCCGGACTCCCTACAATGAGCAGTTCTTC CSARVSRTPYNEQFF
TRBJ1-4 many TRBV15 NA TGTGCCACCAGCAGAGATCGGGGTGGGTCTGGTGAAAAACTGTTTTTT CATSRDRGGSGEKLFF
TRBJ1-4 many TRBV28 NA TGTGCCAGCAGCCCCCCCGACACTGAAAAACTGTTTTTT CASSPPDTEKLFF
TRBJ1-1 many TRBV3-1 NA TGTGCCAGCAGCCAAGTCAACACTGAAGCTTTCTTT CASSQVNTEAFF
TRBJ1-2 many TRBV28 NA TGTGCCAGCAGTTTATCTGGGGGTTGGAGCACCTTC CASSLSGGWSTF
TRBJ2-7 NA TRBV7-2 TRBD2 TGTGCCAGCAGCTTAATCAGCGGGAGCTCCTACGAGCAGTACTTC CASSLISGSSYEQYF
TRBJ2-7 NA TRBV20-1 TRBD2 TGCAGTGCTAGAGATTTGGCGGGGGGATACGAGCAGTACTTC CSARDLAGGYEQYF
TRBJ1-1 many TRBV28 NA TGTGCCAGCAGTCCGCCCTTGGTACTGAGACAGGACTACACTGAAGCTTTCTTT CASSPPLVLRQDYTEAFF
TRBJ1-5 NA TRBV10-3 TRBD1 TGTGCCATCAGTCTGACAGGGGAACAGCCCCAGCATTTT CAISLTGEQPQHF
TRBJ2-3 NA TRBV12-3/TRBV12-4 TRBD2 TGTGCCAGCATCCTGCGGGGGTACGGGACAGATACGCAGTATTTT CASILRGYGTDTQYF
TRBJ1-2 many TRBV12-3/TRBV12-4 NA TGTGCCAGCAGTTTTATGGAGAACTATGGCTACACCTTC CASSFMENYGYTF